This T cell receptor beta chain comes out of a study of shared clonotypes between healthy human individuals. Sequenced by immunoSEQ multiplex PCR; TCRdb stores in-frame clones only, minus some. This sample has fewer than 1 million clones; 95% to 97% occur once, and the top ten carry about 0.21%. V was cut by 6 bases and J by 4 bases, with 13 bases left in between. CDR1 is SNHLY and CDR2 is FYNNEI in the germline V gene. The CDR3 is 13 residues long. CD8 cells regarded as naive lacked CD45RO, were positively chosen for CCR7, and omitted terminally differentiated effector memory CD45RA+ cells. The rearrangement links TRBV2 to TRBJ2-7, with D possibly TRBD2 on 6 matching bases. Sequencing was done on a sample of naive CD8+ T cells sorted from blood. The clonotype comes from a young man in good health. The CDR3 is CASRGLGSYEQYF. The CDR3 DNA sequence: TGTGCCAGCAGGGGACTGGGGTCTTACGAGCAGTACTTC.